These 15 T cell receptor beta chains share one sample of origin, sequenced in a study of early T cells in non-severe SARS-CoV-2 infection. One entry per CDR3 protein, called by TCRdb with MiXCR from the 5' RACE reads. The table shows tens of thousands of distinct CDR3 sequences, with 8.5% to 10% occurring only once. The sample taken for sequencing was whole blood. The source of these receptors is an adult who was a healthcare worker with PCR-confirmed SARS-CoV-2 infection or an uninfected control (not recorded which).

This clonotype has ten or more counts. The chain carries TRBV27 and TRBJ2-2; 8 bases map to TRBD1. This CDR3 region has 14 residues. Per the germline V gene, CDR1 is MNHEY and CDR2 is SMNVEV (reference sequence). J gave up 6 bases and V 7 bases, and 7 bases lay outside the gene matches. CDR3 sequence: CASNTAGGPGELFF. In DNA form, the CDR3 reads TGTGCCAGCAATACGGCAGGGGGCCCCGGGGAGCTGTTTTTT.

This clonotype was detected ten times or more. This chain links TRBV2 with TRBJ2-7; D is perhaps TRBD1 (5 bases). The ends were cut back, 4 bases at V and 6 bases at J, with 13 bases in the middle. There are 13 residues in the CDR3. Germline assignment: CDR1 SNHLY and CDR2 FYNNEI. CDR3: CASSALNGAEQYF. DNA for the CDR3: TGTGCCAGCAGTGCACTGAATGGGGCCGAGCAGTACTTC.

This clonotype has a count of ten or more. In DNA form, the CDR3 reads TGCAGCGCCGGACATCTTAGCGATACGCAGTATTTT. Encoded protein: CSAGHLSDTQYF. V and J are TRBV29-1 and TRBJ2-3, with a possible D match to TRBD1 (5 bases). This CDR3 is 12 amino acids long. The ends were cut back, 7 bases at V and 6 bases at J, with 14 bases in the middle. Per germline, CDR1 SQVTM and CDR2 ANQGSEA.

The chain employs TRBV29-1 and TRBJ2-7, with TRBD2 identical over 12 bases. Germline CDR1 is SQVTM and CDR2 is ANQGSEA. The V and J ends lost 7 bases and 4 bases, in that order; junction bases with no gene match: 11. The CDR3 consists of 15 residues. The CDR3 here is CSANGLAGTQYEQYF. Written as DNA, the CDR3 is TGCAGCGCTAACGGACTAGCGGGGACTCAGTACGAGCAGTACTTC.

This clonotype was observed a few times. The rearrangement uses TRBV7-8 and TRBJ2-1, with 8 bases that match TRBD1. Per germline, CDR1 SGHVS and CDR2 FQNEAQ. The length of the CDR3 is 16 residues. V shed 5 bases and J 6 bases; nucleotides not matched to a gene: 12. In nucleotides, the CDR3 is TGTGCCAGCAGCCCTACAAGGGACAGGTCGCGCAATGAGCAGTTCTTC. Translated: CASSPTRDRSRNEQFF.

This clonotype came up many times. Here the CDR3 DNA reads TGTGCCAGCAGCGATATCCTAGCGGGGGGTTCTAAAGATACGCAGTATTTT. This translates into CASSDILAGGSKDTQYF. The chain couples TRBV7-6 to TRBJ2-3; TRBD2 matches 11 bases. This CDR3 comprises 17 residues. V trimming: 5 bases; J trimming: 5 bases; junction bases outside the gene matches: 12. The germline CDR1 and CDR2 sequences are SGHVS and FNYEAQ.

CDR3 in amino acids: CASSQSTGDRTDTQYF. CDR3 coding DNA: TGTGCCAGCAGCCAGAGTACAGGGGACCGCACAGATACGCAGTATTTT. V is TRBV7-8 and J is TRBJ2-3; TRBD1 agrees at 7 bases. There are 16 residues in the CDR3. V lost 5 bases to trimming and J lost 1 base; unmatched junction nucleotides: 9. The germline gives CDR1 SGHVS, CDR2 FQNEAQ.

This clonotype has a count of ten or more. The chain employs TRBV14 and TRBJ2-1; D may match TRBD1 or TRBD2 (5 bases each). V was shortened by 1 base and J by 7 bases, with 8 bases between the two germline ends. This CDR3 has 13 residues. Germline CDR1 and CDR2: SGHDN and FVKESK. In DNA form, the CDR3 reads TGTGCCAGCAGCCAAGTTTGGGGGAATGAGCAGTTCTTC. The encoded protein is CASSQVWGNEQFF.

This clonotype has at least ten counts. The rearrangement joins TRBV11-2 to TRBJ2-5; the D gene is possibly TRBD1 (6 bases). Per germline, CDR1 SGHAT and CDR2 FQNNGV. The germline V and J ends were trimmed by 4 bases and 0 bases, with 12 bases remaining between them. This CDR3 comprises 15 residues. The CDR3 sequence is CASSSDSQYQETQYF. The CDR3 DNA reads TGTGCCAGCAGCTCGGACAGCCAGTACCAAGAGACCCAGTACTTC.

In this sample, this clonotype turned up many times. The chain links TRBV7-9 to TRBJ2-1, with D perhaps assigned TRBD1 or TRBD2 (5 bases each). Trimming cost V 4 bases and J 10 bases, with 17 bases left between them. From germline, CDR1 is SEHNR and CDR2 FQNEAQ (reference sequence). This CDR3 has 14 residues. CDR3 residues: CASSWWDGRMEQFF. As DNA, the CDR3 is TGTGCCAGCAGCTGGTGGGACGGCAGAATGGAGCAGTTCTTC.

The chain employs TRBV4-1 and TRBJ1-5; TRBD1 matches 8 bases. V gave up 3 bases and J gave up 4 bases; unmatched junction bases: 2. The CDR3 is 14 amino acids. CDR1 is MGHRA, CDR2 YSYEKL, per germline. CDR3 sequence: CASSQTGENQPQHF. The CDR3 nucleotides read TGCGCCAGCAGCCAGACAGGGGAGAATCAGCCCCAGCATTTT.

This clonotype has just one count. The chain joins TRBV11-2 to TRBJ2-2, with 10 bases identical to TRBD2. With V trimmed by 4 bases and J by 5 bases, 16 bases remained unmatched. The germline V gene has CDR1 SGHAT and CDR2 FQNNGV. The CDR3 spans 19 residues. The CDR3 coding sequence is TGTGCCAGCAGCTCCCCCTGGCCAGCGGGGGGGCGCGATACCGGGGAGCTGTTTTTT. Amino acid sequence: CASSSPWPAGGRDTGELFF.

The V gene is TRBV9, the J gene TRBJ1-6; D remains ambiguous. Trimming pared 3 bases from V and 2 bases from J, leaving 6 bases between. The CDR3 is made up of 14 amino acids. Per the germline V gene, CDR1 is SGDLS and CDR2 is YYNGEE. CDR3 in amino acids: CASSDGTYNSPLHF. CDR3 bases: TGTGCCAGCAGCGACGGGACCTATAATTCACCCCTCCACTTT.

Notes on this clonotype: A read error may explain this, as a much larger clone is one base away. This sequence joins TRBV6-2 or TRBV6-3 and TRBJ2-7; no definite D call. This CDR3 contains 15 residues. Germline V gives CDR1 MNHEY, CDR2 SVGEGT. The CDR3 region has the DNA TGTGCCATCAGTTACTCGATGGCTGGGCCCTCCGAGCAGTACTTC. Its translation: CAISYSMAGPSEQYF.

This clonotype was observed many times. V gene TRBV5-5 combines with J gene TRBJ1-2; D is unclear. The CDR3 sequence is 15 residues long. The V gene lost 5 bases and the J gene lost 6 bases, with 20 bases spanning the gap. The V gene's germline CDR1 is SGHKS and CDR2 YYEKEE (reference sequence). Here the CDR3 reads CASSLAQMGDNGYTF. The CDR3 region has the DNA TGTGCCAGCAGTCTTGCGCAAATGGGCGATAATGGCTACACCTTC.